This TCR beta chain stems from a study of cytomegalovirus exposure and HLA in healthy donors. Study-level background: The platform used for the 95 to 150 validation repertoires matched that of the roughly 670 first-cohort repertoires, a later analysis reported.

Assay: immunoSEQ multiplex PCR; the TCRdb copy retains only in-frame clones and omits some. Counted here are about 49,000 clones, roughly nine tenths occurring once; the ten biggest clones make up approximately 1.4%. The CDR3 runs 14 residues. V was pared by 3 bases and J by 2 bases, with 11 bases between. The germline V gene encodes CDR1 SGHAT and CDR2 FQNNGV. Comments on this clone: Its target is unknown.

Findings and caveats of the study: Within the 120 validation repertoires, first-cohort TCR clusters tended to co-occur, according to a later analysis. Cytomegalovirus-associated status was assigned to about 160 TCR beta chains.

This receptor was obtained from a man in his late teens or twenties in good health and CMV-seronegative. The V and J genes are TRBV11-2 and TRBJ2-7, with D perhaps TRBD1 (6 bases). The sample was PBMCs. The CDR3 loop reads CASSFSQGTYEQYF. The CDR3 nucleotides read TGTGCCAGCAGCTTTTCACAGGGAACCTACGAGCAGTACTTC.